The 22 T cell receptor beta chains given below trace back to one sample, sequenced in a study of human T cells and chemical hapten exposure. A single record per CDR3 protein comes from TCRdb applying MiXCR to the RACE reads. The data show 80,000 to 100,000 distinct CDR3 sequences, around 25% seen once. Time point of the sample: patch test 3, about 24 weeks after DPC sensitization. Regarding treatment: therapeutic diphenylcyclopropenone sensitization with weekly scalp DPC. This specimen was whole blood, taken in connection with sensitization to the hapten diphenylcyclopropenone (DPC). These receptors all come from a man aged 40-50 years with alopecia areata. Some clones in this sample may be carry-over from other donors' samples.

This clonotype has only a few counts. The chain combines TRBV9 with TRBJ2-7; 7 nucleotides align to TRBD1. The CDR3 consists of 14 residues. Germline loops: CDR1 SGDLS, CDR2 YYNGEE. Trimming removed 3 bases from V and 0 bases from J; junction bases left unmatched: 3. CDR3 protein: CASSDEGASYEQYF. In nucleotides, the CDR3 is TGTGCCAGCAGCGACGAGGGGGCCTCCTACGAGCAGTACTTC.

V gene TRBV4-2 combines with J gene TRBJ1-4; TRBD1 matches at 12 bases. The CDR3 has 16 residues. The V and J ends lost 3 bases and 8 bases, in that order; junction bases with no gene match: 7. Per the germline V gene, CDR1 is LGHNA and CDR2 is YNFKEQ. The CDR3 nucleotides read TGTGCCAGCAGCCAGGGGACAGGGGGCGTCGAAGAAAAACTGTTTTTT. Protein: CASSQGTGGVEEKLFF.

The V call is TRBV13, the J call TRBJ2-7; maybe TRBD1 (7 bases). Germline values: CDR1 PRHDT, CDR2 FYEKMQ (reference sequence). This CDR3 is 13 amino acids long. The ends were cut back, 0 bases at V and 7 bases at J, with 10 bases in the middle. The CDR3 region is CASSLGQGGEQYF. DNA of the CDR3: TGTGCCAGCAGCTTAGGGCAGGGGGGTGAGCAGTACTTC. Complete variable domain (other parts from reference TRBV13 and TRBJ2-7): AAGVIQSPRHLIKEKRETATLKCYPIPRHDTVYWYQQGPGQDPQFLISFYEKMQSDKGSIPDRFSAQQFSDYHSELNMSSLELGDSALYFCASSLGQGGEQYFGPGTRLTVT.

This clonotype was observed a few times. The chain couples TRBV28 to TRBJ2-7, with D possibly being TRBD1 (6 bases). Trimming took 7 bases from V and 4 from J, leaving 17 bases between them. CDR1 MDHEN and CDR2 SYDVKM come from the germline V gene. CDR3 length: 14 amino acids. CDR3 loop: CASTRTGRLYEQYF. DNA of the CDR3: TGTGCCAGCACGAGAACAGGGCGTCTGTACGAGCAGTACTTC. The entire variable domain, with the rest obtained from reference TRBV28 and TRBJ2-7, is as follows: DVKVTQSSRYLVKRTGEKVFLECVQDMDHENMFWYRQDPGLGLRLIYFSYDVKMKEKGDIPEGYSVSREKKERFSLILESASTNQTSMYLCASTRTGRLYEQYFGPGTRLTVT.

The rearrangement joins TRBV6-5 to TRBJ2-7, with 9 bases that match TRBD1. There are 14 residues in the CDR3. CDR1 and CDR2 from the germline V gene are MNHEY and SVGAGI. With 5 bases clipped from V and 6 bases from J, the junction kept 8 bases outside the gene matches. The CDR3 DNA is TGTGCCAGCAGTCCCCCCACAGGGGGCTTCGAGCAGTACTTC. Protein: CASSPPTGGFEQYF.

The table lists this clonotype with a few counts. The V and J genes are TRBV3-1 and TRBJ2-5; 7 bases match TRBD1. The CDR3 loop spans 15 amino acids. With 4 bases clipped from V and 2 bases from J, the junction kept 7 bases outside the gene matches. The germline V gene has CDR1 LGHDT and CDR2 YNNKEL (reference sequence). The DNA for the CDR3 is TGTGCCAGCAGCCCTAGTCGGACAGGACAAGAGACCCAGTACTTC. Translated: CASSPSRTGQETQYF.

This clonotype was counted a few times. The chain recombines TRBV7-6 with TRBJ2-7; 9 bases are shared with TRBD1. After removal of 0 bases from V and 1 base from J, the junction contained 4 bases not matched to a gene. Germline values: CDR1 SGHVS, CDR2 FNYEAQ. The CDR3 contains 16 residues. The CDR3 DNA sequence: TGTGCCAGCAGCTTAGCGGCGGGACAGGGTTCCTACGAGCAGTACTTC. This sequence encodes CASSLAAGQGSYEQYF.

The chain has TRBV20-1 and TRBJ2-2, with 11 bases that match TRBD2. There are 15 residues in the CDR3. Germline loops: CDR1 DFQATT, CDR2 SNEGSKA (reference sequence). The ends lost 2 bases at V and 6 bases at J; junction bases unmatched: 5. CDR3 loop: CSARNSGRAAGELFF. The CDR3 region has the DNA TGCAGTGCTAGAAATAGCGGGAGGGCCGCCGGGGAGCTGTTTTTT.

The rearrangement links TRBV20-1 to TRBJ2-1; D may be TRBD1 (6 bases). Deletions cut 8 bases from V and 4 bases from J, with 9 bases between. CDR1 is DFQATT, CDR2 SNEGSKA, per germline (reference sequence). The CDR3 spans 11 residues. As DNA, the CDR3 is TGCAGTCCTCAGGGGTACAATGAGCAGTTCTTC. Protein: CSPQGYNEQFF.

This chain joins TRBV6-5 and TRBJ2-1; 9 nucleotides match TRBD2. The germline CDR1 and CDR2 sequences are MNHEY and SVGAGI. V lost 6 bases, J lost 7 bases, and 10 bases stayed unmatched. The CDR3 totals 15 residues. The CDR3 DNA is TGTGCCAGCAGCTCCGGGGCGGGAGGGCAGAATGAGCAGTTCTTC. This encodes CASSSGAGGQNEQFF.

This clonotype was seen a handful of times. The genes are TRBV24-1 and TRBJ2-3; TRBD2 matches 12 bases. V lost 5 bases to trimming and J lost 4 bases; unmatched junction nucleotides: 6. Germline CDR1 is KGHDR and CDR2 is SFDVKD. This CDR3 has 16 residues. The CDR3 protein is CATSASGRVAADTQYF. For the CDR3, the DNA is TGTGCCACCAGTGCTAGCGGGAGGGTCGCCGCAGATACGCAGTATTTT.

The DNA for the CDR3 is TGTGCCAGCAGCCCCGGACTAGCGGGAGGGAGGCATGAGCAGTTCTTC. Residues: CASSPGLAGGRHEQFF. V and J are TRBV7-9 and TRBJ2-1; 15 bases line up with TRBD2. Germline lookup yields CDR1 SEHNR and CDR2 FQNEAQ (reference sequence). CDR3 length: 16 amino acids. V lost 5 bases, J lost 8 bases, and 7 bases stayed unmatched. Filled out from reference TRBV7-9 and TRBJ2-1, the complete variable domain reads DTGVSQNPRHKITKRGQNVTFRCDPISEHNRLYWYRQTLGQGPEFLTYFQNEAQLEKSRLLSDRFSAERPKGSFSTLEIQRTEQGDSAMYLCASSPGLAGGRHEQFFGPGTRLTVL.

The J gene is TRBJ2-1, the V gene TRBV4-2; either TRBD1 or TRBD2 may fit D (5 bases each). The V end lost 0 bases, the J end lost 10 bases, and 19 bases lay between the germline ends. CDR1 is LGHNA and CDR2 is YNFKEQ in the germline V gene. This CDR3 has 16 amino acids. The CDR3 DNA is TGTGCCAGCAGCCAAGATTTTCGGGACCCCTATTCCGAGCAGTTCTTC. Translating it yields CASSQDFRDPYSEQFF.

The CDR3 DNA is TGTGCCAGCAGCGAAGCGACAGGGATTTTGGGTTCACCCCTCCACTTT. Amino acid sequence: CASSEATGILGSPLHF. The V and J genes are TRBV4-2 and TRBJ1-6; TRBD1 matches 7 bases. CDR3 size: 16 residues. V lost 5 bases, J lost 9 bases, and 13 bases stayed unmatched. Germline-derived CDR1 and CDR2 are LGHNA and YNFKEQ.

This clonotype was picked up a small number of times. The chain is built from TRBV4-2 and TRBJ2-3; D perhaps matches TRBD2 (6 bases). The germline gives CDR1 LGHNA, CDR2 YNFKEQ. CDR3 length: 16 amino acids. The V and J ends lost 1 base and 3 bases respectively, with 14 bases between them. The CDR3 sequence is CASSQVPGAKTDTQYF. As DNA, the CDR3 is TGTGCCAGCAGCCAAGTACCGGGAGCAAAGACAGATACGCAGTATTTT.

This chain links TRBV27 with TRBJ1-1; the D gene is possibly TRBD1 (6 bases). The CDR3 loop spans 11 amino acids. The germline gives CDR1 MNHEY, CDR2 SMNVEV (reference sequence). Trimming cost V 6 bases and J 9 bases, with 11 bases left between them. The CDR3 nucleotides are TGTGCCAGCAGACAGGGTAGCCAAGCTTTCTTT. Amino acids: CASRQGSQAFF.

Only a few counts were recorded for this clonotype. The chain uses TRBV12-3 or TRBV12-4 and TRBJ2-1, with TRBD1 matching over 12 bases. The CDR3 sequence is 15 residues long. V shed 5 bases, J shed 8 bases, and the junction held 7 bases outside the gene matches. This CDR3 reads CASSPPGQGAHEQFF. CDR3 nucleotide sequence: TGTGCCAGCAGTCCCCCGGGACAGGGGGCGCATGAGCAGTTCTTC.

This clonotype was detected a few times. The DNA for the CDR3 is TGTGCCAGCAGCGTCAACAGCCCCTACGAGCAGTACTTC. This translates into CASSVNSPYEQYF. The rearrangement links TRBV6-6 to TRBJ2-7; D call uncertain. V was shortened by 6 bases and J by 2 bases, with 11 bases between the two germline ends. The CDR3 length is 13 residues. Germline V gives CDR1 MNHNY, CDR2 SVGAGI (reference sequence).

The V call is TRBV28, the J call TRBJ2-5, with a possible D match to TRBD2 (5 bases). The CDR3 has 13 amino acids. The V gene lost 8 bases and the J gene lost 7 bases, with 17 bases spanning the gap. From germline, CDR1 is MDHEN and CDR2 SYDVKM. The CDR3 coding sequence is TGTGCCAGCGGAGGACGGCCCCGGGTGACCCAGTACTTC. Its protein product is CASGGRPRVTQYF. Full variable domain (missing parts from reference TRBV28 and TRBJ2-5): DVKVTQSSRYLVKRTGEKVFLECVQDMDHENMFWYRQDPGLGLRLIYFSYDVKMKEKGDIPEGYSVSREKKERFSLILESASTNQTSMYLCASGGRPRVTQYFGPGTRLLVL.

The chain combines TRBV5-4 with TRBJ2-1, with D unclear. V lost 0 bases to trimming and J lost 14 bases, with 9 bases between them. Germline CDR1 and CDR2: SGHNT and YYREEE (reference sequence). The CDR3 runs 11 residues. CDR3 nucleotide sequence: TGTGCCAGCAGCTTGGGGACCGAAGAGTTCTTC. Translated, it gives CASSLGTEEFF.

The sample holds a few counts of this clonotype. The CDR3 loop reads CASSPRTARVSGNTIYF. The CDR3 DNA reads TGTGCCAGCAGTCCACGGACAGCAAGAGTCTCTGGAAACACCATATATTTT. The V and J genes are TRBV6-6 and TRBJ1-3; tentatively, D is TRBD1 (6 bases). Trimming took off 5 bases at V and 0 bases at J, with 17 bases between the two ends. The CDR3 length is 17 residues. In germline, CDR1 is MNHNY, CDR2 SVGAGI (reference sequence).

This clonotype was counted between two and nine times. The chain combines TRBV29-1 with TRBJ1-2; 7 bases fit TRBD1. The J segment lost 9 bases and the V segment lost 3 bases, leaving 7 bases of the junction unmatched. Germline V CDR1 and CDR2: SQVTM, ANQGSEA. This CDR3 region has 12 residues. CDR3 in DNA: TGCAGCGTTGAGCCGATGACAGGGAGCTACACCTTC. Translation gives CSVEPMTGSYTF.